These T cell receptor beta chains were read from a single sample in a study of T cell responses to AZD1222 COVID-19 vaccine. Produced via immunoSEQ multiplex PCR; TCRdb's table is partial and in-frame only. The repertoire holds roughly 120,000 clones, with about 90% as singletons. The sequencing used peripheral blood, collected on day 0 of AZD1222 vaccination. These receptors originate from an adult in good health. Each CDR3 is given with its conserved first and last residue. The order of the fields is CDR3 length, J gene, V gene, clone size, D gene, CDR3 DNA, CDR3 protein. D genes are given only for firm matches. Rows may omit the clone size; those that give it use once, few, many or a size class.

17 TRBJ1-6 TRBV9 - - TGTGCCAGCAGCGTAGGGCAGGGCCGCTCGTATAATTCACCCCTCCACTTT CASSVGQGRSYNSPLHF
15 TRBJ2-7 TRBV6-5 - - TGTGCCAGCAGTTTAGTTCAGGGCCCTACCTACGAGCAGTACTTC CASSLVQGPTYEQYF
13 TRBJ1-2 TRBV7-9 - - TGTGCCAGCAGCCCCCGAACAGGGTGGGGCTACACCTTC CASSPRTGWGYTF
14 TRBJ2-7 TRBV6-5 once - TGTGCCAGCAGTTATGGCCAGAACCACTACGAGCAGTACTTC CASSYGQNHYEQYF
15 TRBJ1-2 TRBV5-6 - TRBD1 TGTGCCAGCAGCACCCTGAGACAGGGGGTCTATGGCTACACCTTC CASSTLRQGVYGYTF
13 TRBJ2-7 TRBV12-3/TRBV12-4 - - TGTGCCAGCAGTTTAGCGTATACCTACGAGCAGTACTTC CASSLAYTYEQYF
17 TRBJ2-5 TRBV18 - TRBD1 TGTGCCAGCTCAATATACGCGGGACAGGGAGTCCAAGAGACCCAGTACTTC CASSIYAGQGVQETQYF
18 TRBJ2-1 TRBV29-1 - TRBD2 TGCAGCGTCCTCGGGACTAGCGGGATGAACTTAGCCTACAATGAGCAGTTCTTC CSVLGTSGMNLAYNEQFF
13 TRBJ1-1 TRBV30 - - TGTGCCTGGAGTCCCCACCCCGGGACGGCTGCTTTCTTT CAWSPHPGTAAFF
14 TRBJ1-2 TRBV7-3 - TRBD1 TGTGCCAGCAGCCCAGGGGGCGTGTTTAATGGCTACACCTTC CASSPGGVFNGYTF
15 TRBJ1-5 TRBV2 - TRBD1 TGTGCCAGCTGGGGGGGGACAGGGGTCAATCAGCCCCAGCATTTT CASWGGTGVNQPQHF
12 TRBJ2-3 TRBV18 once - TGTGCCAGCTCACCAGCCGAGGATACGCAGTATTTT CASSPAEDTQYF
15 TRBJ2-1 TRBV30 - TRBD1 TGTGCCTGGAGTGTACAGGTCAGGGGGTGGGATGAGCAGTTCTTC CAWSVQVRGWDEQFF
16 TRBJ1-2 TRBV28 few - TGTGCCAGCATTACTCCAGGGGCTCCCCCCGTCTATGGCTACACCTTC CASITPGAPPVYGYTF
16 TRBJ2-1 TRBV13 - TRBD2 TGTGCCAGCAGGCCCACGGGGGGATACTCCTACAATGAGCAGTTCTTC CASRPTGGYSYNEQFF
14 TRBJ2-7 TRBV27 - - TGTGCCAGCAGTTTCCCTGGCCGACACTACGAGCAGTACTTC CASSFPGRHYEQYF
15 TRBJ2-7 TRBV6-5 - TRBD2 TGTGCCAGCAGTTACGCGGCGGGGGGCCAGTGGGAGCAGTACTTC CASSYAAGGQWEQYF
16 TRBJ1-4 TRBV28 - - TGTGCCAGCAGATATCTCGGGGGGGGCTCTAATGAAAAACTGTTTTTT CASRYLGGGSNEKLFF
13 TRBJ2-7 TRBV12-3/TRBV12-4 - - TGTGCCAGTCTGGGGCAGGGAACCTACGAGCAGTACTTC CASLGQGTYEQYF
15 TRBJ1-2 TRBV9 once - TGTGCCAGCAGCGGGCGGACAAGTCATAGAGATGGCTACACCTTC CASSGRTSHRDGYTF
13 TRBJ1-2 TRBV27 - TRBD1 TGTGCCAGCAGTCTACAGGGGTACTATGGCTACACCTTC CASSLQGYYGYTF
17 TRBJ1-3 TRBV15 - - TGTGCCACCAGCAGAGGTTGGTTTCAGAGCTCTGGAAACACCATATATTTT CATSRGWFQSSGNTIYF
15 TRBJ1-2 TRBV28 - - TGTGCCAGCAGTTCCCGAGCACAGGGAAACTATGGCTACACCTTC CASSSRAQGNYGYTF
12 TRBJ2-7 TRBV28 - - TGTGCCAGCCGTGTAGGAACCTACGAGCAGTACTTC CASRVGTYEQYF
15 TRBJ2-1 TRBV7-3 once - TGTGCCAGCAGCTACGCGGGGAGCTCCTACAATGAGCAGTTCTTC CASSYAGSSYNEQFF
13 TRBJ2-7 TRBV19 - - TGTGCCAGTAGTATTGGGGGAAGCTACGAGCAGTACTTC CASSIGGSYEQYF
14 TRBJ1-2 TRBV7-9 - - TGTGCCAGCAGCTTAGTACGACAGAACTATGGCTACACCTTC CASSLVRQNYGYTF
15 TRBJ1-2 TRBV6-6 - - TGTGCCAGCAGCCTTAATAAATTCGTCAACTATGGCTACACCTTC CASSLNKFVNYGYTF
18 TRBJ1-1 TRBV10-3 - TRBD1 TGTGCCATCAGTGAGTCAAGTTACAGGGGACGGATGAACACTGAAGCTTTCTTT CAISESSYRGRMNTEAFF
13 TRBJ1-1 TRBV15 - - TGTGCCACCAGGGATACAGGCTTCACTGAAGCTTTCTTT CATRDTGFTEAFF
15 TRBJ1-3 TRBV5-4 - TRBD1 TGTGCCAGCAGCAGCTCGACAGGGACTGGAAACACCATATATTTT CASSSSTGTGNTIYF
14 TRBJ1-3 TRBV28 - - TGTGCCAGCAGTTTAGTCGGGGCTGGAAACACCATATATTTT CASSLVGAGNTIYF
15 TRBJ1-2 TRBV10-3 - TRBD1 TGTGCCATCAGCCGGGGACAGGGGGCAAACTATGGCTACACCTTC CAISRGQGANYGYTF
13 TRBJ1-3 TRBV12-3/TRBV12-4 - - TGTGCCAGCAGCCTTACCCACGGAAACACCATATATTTT CASSLTHGNTIYF
15 TRBJ2-1 TRBV11-1 - - TGTGCCAGCAAGGGGGGGCAGGGCAACAACAATGAGCAGTTCTTC CASKGGQGNNNEQFF
12 TRBJ1-5 TRBV10-2 - TRBD1 TGCGCCATCGGGCAGGGGGCTCAGCCCCAGCATTTT CAIGQGAQPQHF
15 TRBJ1-6 TRBV13 - - TGTGCCAGCAGCTTAAGTCCCCGGTCGGATTCACCCCTCCACTTT CASSLSPRSDSPLHF
12 TRBJ1-1 TRBV2 - - TGTGCCAGCAGAGCCGAGAGGGTAGGAGCTTTCTTT CASRAERVGAFF
12 TRBJ2-1 TRBV9 once - TGTGCCAGCAGCGTAGGGGTGGGAGTGCTTTTCTTC CASSVGVGVLFF
15 TRBJ1-1 TRBV5-4 - - TGTGCCAGCAGCCCACAGCAGGGCTTGAACACTGAAGCTTTCTTT CASSPQQGLNTEAFF
16 TRBJ1-1 TRBV19 - TRBD1 TGTGCCAGTAGTAGAGATAGGACAGGACTGAACACTGAAGCTTTCTTT CASSRDRTGLNTEAFF
13 TRBJ1-1 TRBV5-4 - - TGTGCCAGCAGCTTGGGTTGGCGGACTGAAGCTTTCTTT CASSLGWRTEAFF
11 TRBJ1-1 TRBV6-6 - - TGTGCCAGCAGTCCCGGCTCCGGGGCTTTCTTT CASSPGSGAFF
13 TRBJ1-2 TRBV25-1 few - TGTGCCAGCAGTGACAGGGCTAACTATGGCTACACCTTC CASSDRANYGYTF
13 TRBJ2-7 TRBV20-1 - - TGCAGTGCTAGTTACGGGCTCCCCTACGAGCAGTACTTC CSASYGLPYEQYF
14 TRBJ1-5 TRBV2 - - TGTGCCAGCAGTGAATGGGGAAAGGGGCAGCCCCAGCATTTT CASSEWGKGQPQHF
21 TRBJ2-3 TRBV27 - TRBD2 TGTGCCAGCAGCCCGACTAGCGGGAGGGCCTGGTCCTCCCTTAGCACAGATACGCAGTATTTT CASSPTSGRAWSSLSTDTQYF
16 TRBJ1-3 TRBV7-2 - TRBD1 TGTGCCAGCAGAGACCGGACAGGGAGGGCTGGAAACACCATATATTTT CASRDRTGRAGNTIYF
16 TRBJ2-3 TRBV4-2 few - TGTGCCAGCAGCCAAGGGCAAGGACTTTTCGCAGATACGCAGTATTTT CASSQGQGLFADTQYF
16 TRBJ1-1 TRBV19 - - TGTGCCAGTAGTACCTGGTGGGGGGATTTAGGCACTGAAGCTTTCTTT CASSTWWGDLGTEAFF
12 TRBJ2-3 TRBV7-8 - - TGTGCCAGCAGCTCTAGGGCAGATACGCAGTATTTT CASSSRADTQYF